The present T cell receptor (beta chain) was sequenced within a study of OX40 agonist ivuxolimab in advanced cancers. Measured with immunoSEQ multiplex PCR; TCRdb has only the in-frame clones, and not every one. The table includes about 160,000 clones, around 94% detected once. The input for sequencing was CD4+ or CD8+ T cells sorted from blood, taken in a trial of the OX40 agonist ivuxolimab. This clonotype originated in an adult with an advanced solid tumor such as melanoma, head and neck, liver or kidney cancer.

This CDR3 reads CASSWTSWTLGNNEQFF. Written as DNA, the CDR3 is TGTGCCAGCAGCTGGACTAGCTGGACCCTGGGGAACAATGAGCAGTTCTTC. This chain uses TRBV28 with TRBJ2-1; 8 bases align to TRBD2. This CDR3 spans 17 amino acids. Germline CDR1 reads MDHEN; CDR2 reads SYDVKM. V gave up 6 bases and J gave up 5 bases; unmatched junction bases: 15. The full variable domain, rest sourced from reference TRBV28 and TRBJ2-1, is DVKVTQSSRYLVKRTGEKVFLECVQDMDHENMFWYRQDPGLGLRLIYFSYDVKMKEKGDIPEGYSVSREKKERFSLILESASTNQTSMYLCASSWTSWTLGNNEQFFGPGTRLTVL.